This TCR beta chain derives from a study of monozygotic twins with cystic fibrosis. Overall study findings and caveats: The repertoire was suggested to be naive-dominated, clonality median around 0.01. V usage most resembled the co-twin in 13 of 16 pairs. Monozygotic CF twins shared more identical nucleotide clonotypes than unrelated patients.

In germline, CDR1 is SGHDT, CDR2 YYEEEE. The CDR3 has 19 residues. V lost 0 bases, J lost 3 bases, and 23 bases lay in between. Comments on this clone: The antigen remains undetermined.

Sequencing used immunoSEQ multiplex PCR; TCRdb keeps in-frame clones, though not all of them. The data hold tens of thousands of clones, with 96% observed a single time. This TCR was recovered from a girl aged 2-9 years with cystic fibrosis. Sequenced material: blood. The genes are TRBV5-6 and TRBJ2-3, with a tentative D call TRBD2 (7 bases). The CDR3: CASSLVAGEGVRGTDTQYF. In DNA, the CDR3 is TGTGCCAGCAGCTTGGTGGCGGGAGAGGGGGTGAGGGGTACAGATACGCAGTATTTT.